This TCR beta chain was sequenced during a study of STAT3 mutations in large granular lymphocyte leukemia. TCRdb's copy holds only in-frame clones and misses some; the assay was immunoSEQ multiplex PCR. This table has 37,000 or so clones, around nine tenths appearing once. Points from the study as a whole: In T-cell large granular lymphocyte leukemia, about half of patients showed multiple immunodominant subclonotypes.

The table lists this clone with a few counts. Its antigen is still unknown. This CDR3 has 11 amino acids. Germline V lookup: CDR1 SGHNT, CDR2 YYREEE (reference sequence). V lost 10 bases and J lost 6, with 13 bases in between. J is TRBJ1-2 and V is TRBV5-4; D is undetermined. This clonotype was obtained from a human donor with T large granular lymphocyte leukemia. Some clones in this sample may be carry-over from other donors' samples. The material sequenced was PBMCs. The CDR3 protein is CAYYGGNGYTF. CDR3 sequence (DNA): TGTGCCTATTACGGTGGGAATGGCTACACCTTC.